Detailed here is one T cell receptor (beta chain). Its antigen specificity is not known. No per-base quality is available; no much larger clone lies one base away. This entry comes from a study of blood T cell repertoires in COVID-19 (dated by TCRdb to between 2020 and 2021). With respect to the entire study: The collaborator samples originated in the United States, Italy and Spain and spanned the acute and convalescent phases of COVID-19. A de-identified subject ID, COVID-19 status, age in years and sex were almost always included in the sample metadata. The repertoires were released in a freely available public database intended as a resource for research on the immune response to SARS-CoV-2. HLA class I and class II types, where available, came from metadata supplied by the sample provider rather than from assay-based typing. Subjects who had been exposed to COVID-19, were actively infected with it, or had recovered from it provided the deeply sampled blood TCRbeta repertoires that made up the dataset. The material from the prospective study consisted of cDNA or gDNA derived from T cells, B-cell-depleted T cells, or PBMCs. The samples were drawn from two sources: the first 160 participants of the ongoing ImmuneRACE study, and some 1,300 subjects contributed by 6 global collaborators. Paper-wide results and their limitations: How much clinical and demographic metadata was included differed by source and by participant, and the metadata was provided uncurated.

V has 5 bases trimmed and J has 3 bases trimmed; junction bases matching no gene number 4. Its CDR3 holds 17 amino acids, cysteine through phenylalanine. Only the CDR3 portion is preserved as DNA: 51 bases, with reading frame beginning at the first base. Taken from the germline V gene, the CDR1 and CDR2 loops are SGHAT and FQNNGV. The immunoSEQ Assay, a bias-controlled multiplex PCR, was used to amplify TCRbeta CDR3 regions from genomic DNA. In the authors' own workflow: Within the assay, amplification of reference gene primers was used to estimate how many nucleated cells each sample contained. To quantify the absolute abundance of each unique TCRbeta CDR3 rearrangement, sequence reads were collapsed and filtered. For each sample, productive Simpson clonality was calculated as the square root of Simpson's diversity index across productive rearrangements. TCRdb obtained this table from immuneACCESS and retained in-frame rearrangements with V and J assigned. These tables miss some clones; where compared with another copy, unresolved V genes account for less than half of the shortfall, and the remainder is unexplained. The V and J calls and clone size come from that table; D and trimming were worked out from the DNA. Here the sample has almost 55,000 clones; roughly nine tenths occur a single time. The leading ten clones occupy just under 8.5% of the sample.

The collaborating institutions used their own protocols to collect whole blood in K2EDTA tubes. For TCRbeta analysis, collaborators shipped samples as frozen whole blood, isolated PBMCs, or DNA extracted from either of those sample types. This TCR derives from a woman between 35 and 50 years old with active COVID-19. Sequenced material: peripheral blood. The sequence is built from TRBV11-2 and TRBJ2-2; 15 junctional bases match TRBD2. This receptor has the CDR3 CASSKGLAGGYTGELFF. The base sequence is TGTGCCAGCAGCAAAGGACTAGCGGGGGGGTACACCGGGGAGCTGTTTTTT.